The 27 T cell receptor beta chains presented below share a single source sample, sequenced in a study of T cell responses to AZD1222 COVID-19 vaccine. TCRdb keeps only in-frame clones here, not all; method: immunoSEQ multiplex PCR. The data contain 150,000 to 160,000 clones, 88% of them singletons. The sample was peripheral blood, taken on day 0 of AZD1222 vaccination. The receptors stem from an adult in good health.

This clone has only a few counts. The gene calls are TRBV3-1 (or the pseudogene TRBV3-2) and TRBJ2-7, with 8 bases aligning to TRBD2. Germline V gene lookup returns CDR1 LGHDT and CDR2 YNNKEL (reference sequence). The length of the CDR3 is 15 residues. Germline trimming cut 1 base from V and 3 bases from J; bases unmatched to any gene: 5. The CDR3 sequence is CASSQAAAGVYEQYF. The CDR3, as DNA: TGTGCCAGCAGCCAAGCAGCAGCGGGGGTCTACGAGCAGTACTTC.

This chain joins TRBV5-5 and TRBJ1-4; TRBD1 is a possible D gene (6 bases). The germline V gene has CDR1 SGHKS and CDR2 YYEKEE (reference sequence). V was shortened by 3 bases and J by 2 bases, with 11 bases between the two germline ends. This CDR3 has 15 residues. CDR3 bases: TGTGCCAGCAGCTCTCTCGGGGGCACTAATGAAAAACTGTTTTTT. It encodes CASSSLGGTNEKLFF.

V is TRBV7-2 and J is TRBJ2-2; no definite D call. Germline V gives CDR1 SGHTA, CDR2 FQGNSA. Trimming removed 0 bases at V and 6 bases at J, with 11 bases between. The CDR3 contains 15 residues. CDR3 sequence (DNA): TGTGCCAGCAGCTTAGCGCTAGGGATGTCCGGGGAGCTGTTTTTT. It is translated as CASSLALGMSGELFF.

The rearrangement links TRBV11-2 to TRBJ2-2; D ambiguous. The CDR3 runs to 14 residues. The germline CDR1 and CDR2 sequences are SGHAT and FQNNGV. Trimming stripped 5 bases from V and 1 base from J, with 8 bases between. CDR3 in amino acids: CASSPLQNTGELFF. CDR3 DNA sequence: TGTGCCAGCAGCCCCCTGCAGAACACCGGGGAGCTGTTTTTT.

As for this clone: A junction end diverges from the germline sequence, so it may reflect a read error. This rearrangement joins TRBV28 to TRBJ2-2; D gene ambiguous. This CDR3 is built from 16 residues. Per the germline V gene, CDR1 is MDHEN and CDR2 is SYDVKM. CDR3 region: CASSLMGSPNAGELFF. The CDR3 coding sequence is TGTGCCAGCAGTTTAATGGGTAGCCCGAACGCCGGGGAGCTGTTTTTT. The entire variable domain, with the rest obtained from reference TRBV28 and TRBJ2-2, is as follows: DVKVTQSSRYLVKRTGEKVFLECVQDMDHENMFWYRQDPGLGLRLIYFSYDVKMKEKGDIPEGYSVSREKKERFSLILESASTNQTSMYLCASSLMGSPNAGELFFGEGSRLTVL.

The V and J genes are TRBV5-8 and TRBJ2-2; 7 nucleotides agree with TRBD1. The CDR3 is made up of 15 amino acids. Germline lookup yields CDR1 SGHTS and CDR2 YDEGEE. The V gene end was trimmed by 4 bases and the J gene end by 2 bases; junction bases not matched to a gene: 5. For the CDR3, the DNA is TGTGCCAGCAGCCTTCGGGACAGCAACACCGGGGAGCTGTTTTTT. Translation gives CASSLRDSNTGELFF.

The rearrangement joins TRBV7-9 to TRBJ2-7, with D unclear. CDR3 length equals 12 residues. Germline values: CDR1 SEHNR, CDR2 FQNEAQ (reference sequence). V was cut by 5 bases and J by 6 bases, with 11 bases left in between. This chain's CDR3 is CASSTPPREQYF. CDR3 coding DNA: TGTGCCAGCAGCACCCCTCCCCGCGAGCAGTACTTC.

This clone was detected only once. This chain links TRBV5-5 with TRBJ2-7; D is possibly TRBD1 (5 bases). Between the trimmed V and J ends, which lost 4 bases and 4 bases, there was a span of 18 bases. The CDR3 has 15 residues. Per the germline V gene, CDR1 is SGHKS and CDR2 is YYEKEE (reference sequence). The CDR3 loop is CASSGETRVGYEQYF. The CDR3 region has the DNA TGTGCCAGCAGCGGCGAAACCAGGGTAGGGTACGAGCAGTACTTC.

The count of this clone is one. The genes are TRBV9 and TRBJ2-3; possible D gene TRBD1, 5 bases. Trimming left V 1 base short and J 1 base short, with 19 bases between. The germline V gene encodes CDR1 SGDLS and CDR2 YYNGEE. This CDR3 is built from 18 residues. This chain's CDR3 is CASSVMSQGGSGTDTQYF. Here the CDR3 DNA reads TGTGCCAGCAGCGTAATGTCCCAGGGTGGGTCCGGCACAGATACGCAGTATTTT.

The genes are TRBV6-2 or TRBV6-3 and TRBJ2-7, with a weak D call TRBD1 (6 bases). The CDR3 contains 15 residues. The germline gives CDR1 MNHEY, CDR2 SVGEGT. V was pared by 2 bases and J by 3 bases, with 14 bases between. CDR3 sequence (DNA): TGTGCCAGCAGTTACGGAACAGGGAGCGGCTACGAGCAGTACTTC. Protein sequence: CASSYGTGSGYEQYF.

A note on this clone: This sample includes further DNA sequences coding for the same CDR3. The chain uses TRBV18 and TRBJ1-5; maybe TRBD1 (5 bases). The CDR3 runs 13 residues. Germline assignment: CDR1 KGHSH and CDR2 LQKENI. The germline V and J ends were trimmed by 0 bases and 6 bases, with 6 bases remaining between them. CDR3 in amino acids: CASSPPGGQPQHF. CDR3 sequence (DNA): TGTGCCAGCTCACCACCGGGGGGTCAGCCCCAGCATTTT.

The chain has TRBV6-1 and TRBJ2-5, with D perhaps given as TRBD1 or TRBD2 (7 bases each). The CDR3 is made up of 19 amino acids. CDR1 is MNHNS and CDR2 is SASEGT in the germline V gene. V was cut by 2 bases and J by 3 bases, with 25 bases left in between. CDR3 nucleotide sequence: TGTGCCAGCAGTGAAAAGGGGGGGAGCTTCCGGGACAGAAAAGAGACCCAGTACTTC. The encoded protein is CASSEKGGSFRDRKETQYF.

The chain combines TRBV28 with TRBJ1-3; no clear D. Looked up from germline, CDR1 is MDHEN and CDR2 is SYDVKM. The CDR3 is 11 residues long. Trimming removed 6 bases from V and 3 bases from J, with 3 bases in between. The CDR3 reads CASRGGNTIYF. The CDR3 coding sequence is TGTGCCAGCAGAGGTGGAAACACCATATATTTT.

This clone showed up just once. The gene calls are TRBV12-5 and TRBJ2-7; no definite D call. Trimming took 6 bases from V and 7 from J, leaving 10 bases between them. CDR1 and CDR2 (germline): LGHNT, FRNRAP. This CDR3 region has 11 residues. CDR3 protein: CASGYTGEQYF. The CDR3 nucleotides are TGTGCTAGTGGGTACACTGGGGAGCAGTACTTC.

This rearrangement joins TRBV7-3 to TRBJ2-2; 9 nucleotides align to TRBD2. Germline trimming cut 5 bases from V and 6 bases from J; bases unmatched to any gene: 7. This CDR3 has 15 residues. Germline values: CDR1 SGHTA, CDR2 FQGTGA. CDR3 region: CASSERGVSAGELFF. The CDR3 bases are TGTGCCAGCAGCGAGCGGGGGGTGTCAGCCGGGGAGCTGTTTTTT.

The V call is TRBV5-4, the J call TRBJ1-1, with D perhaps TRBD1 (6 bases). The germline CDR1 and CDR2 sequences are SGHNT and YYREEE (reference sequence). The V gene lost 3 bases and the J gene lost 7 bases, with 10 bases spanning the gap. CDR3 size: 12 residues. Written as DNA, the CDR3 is TGTGCCAGCAGCTGGTTGACAGGTGAAGCTTTCTTT. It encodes CASSWLTGEAFF.

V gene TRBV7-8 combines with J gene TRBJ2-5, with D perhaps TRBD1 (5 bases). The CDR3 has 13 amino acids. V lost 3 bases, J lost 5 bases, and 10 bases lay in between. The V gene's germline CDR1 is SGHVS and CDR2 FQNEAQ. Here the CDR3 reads CASSLTVGETQYF. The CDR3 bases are TGTGCCAGCAGCTTGACAGTGGGGGAGACCCAGTACTTC.

In DNA, the CDR3 is TGTGCCAGCAGTTTTTCAAGGGATCAGCCCCAGCATTTT. Protein sequence: CASSFSRDQPQHF. The chain links TRBV12-3 or TRBV12-4 to TRBJ1-5; D remains unclear. This CDR3 is built from 13 residues. The germline V and J ends were trimmed by 3 bases and 5 bases, with 8 bases remaining between them.

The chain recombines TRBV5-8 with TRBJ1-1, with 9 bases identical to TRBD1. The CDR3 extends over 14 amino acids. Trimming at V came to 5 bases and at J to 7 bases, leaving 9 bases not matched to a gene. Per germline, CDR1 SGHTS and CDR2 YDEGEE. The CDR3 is CASRINRGRGEAFF. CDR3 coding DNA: TGTGCCAGCAGAATCAACAGGGGGCGCGGTGAAGCTTTCTTT.

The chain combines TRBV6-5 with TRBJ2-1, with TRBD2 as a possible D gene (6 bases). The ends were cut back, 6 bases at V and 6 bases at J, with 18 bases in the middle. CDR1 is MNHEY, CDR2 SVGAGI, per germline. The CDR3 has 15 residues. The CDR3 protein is CASSPRLETSNEQFF. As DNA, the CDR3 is TGTGCCAGCAGCCCGAGACTAGAGACAAGCAATGAGCAGTTCTTC.

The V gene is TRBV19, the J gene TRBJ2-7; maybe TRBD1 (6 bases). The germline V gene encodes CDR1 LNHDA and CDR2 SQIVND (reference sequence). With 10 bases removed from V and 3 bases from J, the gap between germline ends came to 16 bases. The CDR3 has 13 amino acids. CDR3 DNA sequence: TGTGCCACCTCAGAACAGGGACGCTACGAGCAGTACTTC. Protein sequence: CATSEQGRYEQYF.

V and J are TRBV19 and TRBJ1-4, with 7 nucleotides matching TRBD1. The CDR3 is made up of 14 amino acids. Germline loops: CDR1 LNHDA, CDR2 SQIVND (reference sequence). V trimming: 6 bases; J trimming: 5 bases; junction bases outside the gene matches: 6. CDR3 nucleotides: TGTGCCAGTAGCCCGACAGGGACAAATGAAAAACTGTTTTTT. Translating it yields CASSPTGTNEKLFF.

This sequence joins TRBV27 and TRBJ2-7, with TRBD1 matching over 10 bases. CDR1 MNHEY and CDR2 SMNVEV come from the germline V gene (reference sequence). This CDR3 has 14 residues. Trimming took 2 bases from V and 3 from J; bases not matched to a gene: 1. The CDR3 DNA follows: TGTGCCAGCAGTTTAGGGGACAGGGGCTACGAGCAGTACTTC. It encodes CASSLGDRGYEQYF.

CDR3 protein: CASSVSGTGAYEQYF. The CDR3 bases are TGTGCCAGCAGCGTATCCGGGACAGGGGCCTACGAGCAGTACTTC. The chain links TRBV9 to TRBJ2-7; 10 positions agree with TRBD1. Germline V gives CDR1 SGDLS, CDR2 YYNGEE. V dropped 1 base and J dropped 2; count of bases not matched to a gene: 3. This CDR3 comprises 15 residues.

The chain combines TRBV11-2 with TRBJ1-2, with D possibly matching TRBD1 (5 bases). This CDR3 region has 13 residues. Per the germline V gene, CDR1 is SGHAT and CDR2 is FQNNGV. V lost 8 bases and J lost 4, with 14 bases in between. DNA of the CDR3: TGTGCCAGCTCAGGGACGGAGTTCTATGGCTACACCTTC. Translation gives CASSGTEFYGYTF. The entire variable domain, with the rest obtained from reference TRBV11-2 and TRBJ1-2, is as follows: EAGVAQSPRYKIIEKRQSVAFWCNPISGHATLYWYQQILGQGPKLLIQFQNNGVVDDSQLPKDRFSAERLKGVDSTLKIQPAKLEDSAVYLCASSGTEFYGYTFGSGTRLTVV.

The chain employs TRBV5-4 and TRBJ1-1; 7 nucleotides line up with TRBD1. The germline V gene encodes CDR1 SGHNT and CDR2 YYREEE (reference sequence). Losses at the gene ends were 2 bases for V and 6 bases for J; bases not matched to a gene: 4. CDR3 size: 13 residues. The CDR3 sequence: CASSLNRGPEAFF. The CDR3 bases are TGTGCCAGCAGCTTAAACAGGGGCCCTGAAGCTTTCTTT. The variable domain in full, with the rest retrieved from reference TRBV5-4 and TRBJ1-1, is ETGVTQSPTHLIKTRGQQVTLRCSSQSGHNTVSWYQQALGQGPQFIFQYYREEENGRGNFPPRFSGLQFPNYSSELNVNALELDDSALYLCASSLNRGPEAFFGQGTRLTVV.

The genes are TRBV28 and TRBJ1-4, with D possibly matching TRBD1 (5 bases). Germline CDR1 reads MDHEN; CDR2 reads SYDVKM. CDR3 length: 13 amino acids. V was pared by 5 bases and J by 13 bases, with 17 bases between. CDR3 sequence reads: CASSPSSRGGLFF. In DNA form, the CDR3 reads TGTGCCAGCAGTCCCTCTTCCCGGGGCGGACTGTTTTTT.